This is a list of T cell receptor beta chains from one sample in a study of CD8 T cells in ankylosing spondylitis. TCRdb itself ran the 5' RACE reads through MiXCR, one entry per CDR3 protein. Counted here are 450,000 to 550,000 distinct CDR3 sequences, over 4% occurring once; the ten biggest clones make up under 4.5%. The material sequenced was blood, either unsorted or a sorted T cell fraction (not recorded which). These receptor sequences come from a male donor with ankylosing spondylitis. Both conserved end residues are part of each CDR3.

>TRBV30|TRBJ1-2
CAWSVLSTYGYTF
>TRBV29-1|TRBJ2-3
CSVERPGGTDTQYF
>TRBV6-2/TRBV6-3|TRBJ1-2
CASSYSIPDSYGYTF
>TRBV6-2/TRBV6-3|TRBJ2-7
CASSLAGRDYEQYF
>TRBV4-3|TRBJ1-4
CASKRGEGSGEKLFF
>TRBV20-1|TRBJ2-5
CSASPNQETQYF
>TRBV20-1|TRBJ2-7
CSASPFRTGGEDEQYF
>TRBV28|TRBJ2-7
CASSTSRAGDEQYF
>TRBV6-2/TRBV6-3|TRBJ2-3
CASSYSGGDSTDTQYF
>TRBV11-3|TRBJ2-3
CASSLGSSSTDTQYF